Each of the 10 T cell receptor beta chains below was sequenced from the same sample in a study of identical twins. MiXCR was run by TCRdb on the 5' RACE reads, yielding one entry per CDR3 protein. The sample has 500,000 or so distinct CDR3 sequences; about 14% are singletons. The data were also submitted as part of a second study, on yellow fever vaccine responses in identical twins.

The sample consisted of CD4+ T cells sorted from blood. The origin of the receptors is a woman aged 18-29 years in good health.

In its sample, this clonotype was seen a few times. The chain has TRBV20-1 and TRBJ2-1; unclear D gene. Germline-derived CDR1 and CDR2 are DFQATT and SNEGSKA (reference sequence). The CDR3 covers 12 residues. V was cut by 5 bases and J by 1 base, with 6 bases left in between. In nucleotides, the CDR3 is TGCAGTGCTTCTTTTTCCTACAATGAGCAGTTCTTC. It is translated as CSASFSYNEQFF.

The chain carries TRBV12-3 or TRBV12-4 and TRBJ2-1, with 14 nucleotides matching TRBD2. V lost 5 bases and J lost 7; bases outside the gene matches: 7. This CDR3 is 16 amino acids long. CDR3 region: CASSGGLAGEFNEQFF. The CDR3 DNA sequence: TGTGCCAGCAGTGGGGGACTAGCGGGAGAGTTTAATGAGCAGTTCTTC.

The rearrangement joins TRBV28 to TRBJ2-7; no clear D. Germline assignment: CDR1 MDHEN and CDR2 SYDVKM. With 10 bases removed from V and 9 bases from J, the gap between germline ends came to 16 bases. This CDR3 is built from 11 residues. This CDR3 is CATRILGGQYF. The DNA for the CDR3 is TGTGCCACCCGGATCCTCGGTGGGCAGTACTTC. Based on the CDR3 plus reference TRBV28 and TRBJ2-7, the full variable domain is DVKVTQSSRYLVKRTGEKVFLECVQDMDHENMFWYRQDPGLGLRLIYFSYDVKMKEKGDIPEGYSVSREKKERFSLILESASTNQTSMYLCATRILGGQYFGPGTRLTVT.

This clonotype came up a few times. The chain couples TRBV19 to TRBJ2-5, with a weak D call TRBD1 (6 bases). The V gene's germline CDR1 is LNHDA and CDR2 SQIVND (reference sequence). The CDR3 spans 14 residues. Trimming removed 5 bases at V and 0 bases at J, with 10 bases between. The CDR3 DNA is TGTGCCAGTAGTGTCGACAGGTACCAAGAGACCCAGTACTTC. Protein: CASSVDRYQETQYF.

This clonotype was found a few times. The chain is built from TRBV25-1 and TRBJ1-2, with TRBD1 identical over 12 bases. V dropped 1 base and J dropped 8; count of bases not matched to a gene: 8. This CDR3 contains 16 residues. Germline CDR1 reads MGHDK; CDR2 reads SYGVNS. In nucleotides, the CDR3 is TGTGCCAGCAGTGAATCGGGGGACAGGGGGCGCGGGGGCTACACCTTC. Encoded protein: CASSESGDRGRGGYTF.

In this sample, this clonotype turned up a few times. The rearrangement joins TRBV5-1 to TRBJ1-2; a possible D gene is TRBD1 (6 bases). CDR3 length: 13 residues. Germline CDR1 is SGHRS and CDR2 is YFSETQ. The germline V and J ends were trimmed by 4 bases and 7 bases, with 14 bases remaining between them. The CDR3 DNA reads TGCGCCAGCAGCCGCGAACAGGGTCCTGGCTACACCTTC. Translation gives CASSREQGPGYTF. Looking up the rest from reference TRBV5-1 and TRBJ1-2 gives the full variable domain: KAGVTQTPRYLIKTRGQQVTLSCSPISGHRSVSWYQQTPGQGLQFLFEYFSETQRNKGNFPGRFSGRQFSNSRSEMNVSTLELGDSALYLCASSREQGPGYTFGSGTRLTVV.

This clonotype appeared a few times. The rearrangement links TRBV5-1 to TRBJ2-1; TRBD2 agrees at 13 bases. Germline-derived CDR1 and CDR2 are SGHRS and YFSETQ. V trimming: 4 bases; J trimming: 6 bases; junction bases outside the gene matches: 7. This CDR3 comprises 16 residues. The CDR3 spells CASSAGLAGIFNEQFF. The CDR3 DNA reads TGCGCCAGCAGCGCGGGACTAGCGGGGATTTTCAATGAGCAGTTCTTC.

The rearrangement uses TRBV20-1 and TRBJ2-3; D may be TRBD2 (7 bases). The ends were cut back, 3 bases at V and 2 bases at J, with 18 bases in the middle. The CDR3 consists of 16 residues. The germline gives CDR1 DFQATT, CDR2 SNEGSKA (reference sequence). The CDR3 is CSASGPRGGSTDTQYF. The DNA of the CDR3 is TGCAGTGCTAGTGGCCCTAGGGGGGGCTCCACAGATACGCAGTATTTT.

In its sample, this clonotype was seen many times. Here the CDR3 DNA reads TGTGCCAGCAGCCGGACAGGTTACGAGCAGTACTTC. Its translation is CASSRTGYEQYF. V usage is TRBV28 and J usage is TRBJ2-7; 7 nucleotides match TRBD1. V was clipped by 6 bases and J by 4 bases; unmatched bases: 3. The CDR3 has 12 residues. CDR1 and CDR2 from the germline V gene are MDHEN and SYDVKM.

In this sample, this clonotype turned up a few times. The CDR3 here is CASSVTGLVNGYTF. The CDR3, as DNA: TGTGCCAGCAGCGTTACGGGCCTGGTAAACGGCTACACCTTC. V and J are TRBV5-6 and TRBJ1-2; D not certain. V lost 4 bases, J lost 8 bases, and 18 bases lay in between. Germline CDR1 reads SGHDT; CDR2 reads YYEEEE. This CDR3 has 14 residues.